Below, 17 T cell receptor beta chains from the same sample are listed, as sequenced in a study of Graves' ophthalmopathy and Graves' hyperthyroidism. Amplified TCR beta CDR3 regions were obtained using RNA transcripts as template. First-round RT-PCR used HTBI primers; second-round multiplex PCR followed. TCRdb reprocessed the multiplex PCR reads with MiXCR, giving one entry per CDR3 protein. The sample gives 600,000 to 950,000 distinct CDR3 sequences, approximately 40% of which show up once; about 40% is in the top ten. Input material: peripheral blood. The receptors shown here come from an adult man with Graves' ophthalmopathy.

The CDR3 DNA reads TGTGCCACGAAACAGGGGTGGGATCAGCCCCAGCATTTT. Translated, it gives CATKQGWDQPQHF. The rearrangement joins TRBV15 to TRBJ1-5; the match to TRBD1 covers 7 bases. Per the germline V gene, CDR1 is LNHNV and CDR2 is YYDKDF (reference sequence). CDR3 length: 13 amino acids. The junction had 7 bases not matched to a gene; V was cut back by 9 bases and J by 5 bases. Combining the CDR3 with reference TRBV15 and TRBJ1-5 gives the whole variable domain DAMVIQNPRYQVTQFGKPVTLSCSQTLNHNVMYWYQQKSSQAPKLLFHYYDKDFNNEADTPDNFQSRRPNTSFCFLDIRSPGLGDTAMYLCATKQGWDQPQHFGDGTRLSIL.

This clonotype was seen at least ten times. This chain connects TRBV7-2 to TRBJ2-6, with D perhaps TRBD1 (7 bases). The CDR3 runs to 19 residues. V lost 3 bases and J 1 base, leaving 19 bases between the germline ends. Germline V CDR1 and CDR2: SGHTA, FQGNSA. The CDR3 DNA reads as TGTGCCAGCAGCTTCCTCCGCCAGGGGGGAAGTTCTGGGGCCAACGTCCTGACTTTC. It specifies CASSFLRQGGSSGANVLTF. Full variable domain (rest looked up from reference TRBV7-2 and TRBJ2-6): GAGVSQSPSNKVTEKGKDVELRCDPISGHTALYWYRQSLGQGLEFLIYFQGNSAPDKSGLPSDRFSAERTGGSVSTLTIQRTQQEDSAVYLCASSFLRQGGSSGANVLTFGAGSRLTVL.

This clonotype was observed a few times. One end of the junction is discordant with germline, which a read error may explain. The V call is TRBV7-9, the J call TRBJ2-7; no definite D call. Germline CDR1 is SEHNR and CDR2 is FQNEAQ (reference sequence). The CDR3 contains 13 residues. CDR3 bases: TGTGCCAGCAGCTTTCGGGCCCACTACAAGCAGTACTTC. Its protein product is CASSFRAHYKQYF. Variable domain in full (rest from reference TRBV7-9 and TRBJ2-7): DTGVSQNPRHKITKRGQNVTFRCDPISEHNRLYWYRQTLGQGPEFLTYFQNEAQLEKSRLLSDRFSAERPKGSFSTLEIQRTEQGDSAMYLCASSFRAHYKQYFGPGTRLTVT.

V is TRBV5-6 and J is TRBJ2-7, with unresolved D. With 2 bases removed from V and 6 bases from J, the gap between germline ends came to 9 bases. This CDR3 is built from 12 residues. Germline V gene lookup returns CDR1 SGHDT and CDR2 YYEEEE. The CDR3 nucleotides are TGTGCCAGCAGCTTCTTGGTAAGCGAGCAGTACTTC. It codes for CASSFLVSEQYF.

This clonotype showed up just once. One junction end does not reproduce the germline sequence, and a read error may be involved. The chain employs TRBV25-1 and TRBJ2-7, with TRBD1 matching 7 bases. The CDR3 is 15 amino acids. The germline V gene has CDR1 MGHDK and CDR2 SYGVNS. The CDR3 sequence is CASSQYRDSSSEQYF. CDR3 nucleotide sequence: TGTGCCAGCAGCCAGTACCGGGACAGCTCCTCCGAGCAGTACTTC.

The CDR3 nucleotides read TGTGCCAGCAGCCAATCCATTCAATGGGGCGGAAACTATGGCTACACCTTC. It yields the protein CASSQSIQWGGNYGYTF. The chain has TRBV14 and TRBJ1-2, with D perhaps TRBD1 (5 bases). Germline CDR1 reads SGHDN; CDR2 reads FVKESK. Trimming took off 2 bases at V and 2 bases at J, with 18 bases between the two ends. The CDR3 length is 17 residues.

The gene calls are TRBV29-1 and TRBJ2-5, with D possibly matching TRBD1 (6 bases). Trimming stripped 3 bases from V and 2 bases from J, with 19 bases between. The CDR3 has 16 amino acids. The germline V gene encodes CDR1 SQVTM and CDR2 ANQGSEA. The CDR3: CSVEPPKDRPQETQYF. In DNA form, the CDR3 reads TGCAGCGTTGAGCCCCCCAAAGACAGGCCGCAAGAGACCCAGTACTTC.

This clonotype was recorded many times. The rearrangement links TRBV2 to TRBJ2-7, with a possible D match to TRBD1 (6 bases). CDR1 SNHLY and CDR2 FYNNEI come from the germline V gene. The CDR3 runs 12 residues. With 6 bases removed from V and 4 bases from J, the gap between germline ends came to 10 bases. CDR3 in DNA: TGTGCCAGCAGCACAGGGATATACGAGCAGTACTTC. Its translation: CASSTGIYEQYF. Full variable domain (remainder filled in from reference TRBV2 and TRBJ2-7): EPEVTQTPSHQVTQMGQEVILRCVPISNHLYFYWYRQILGQKVEFLVSFYNNEISEKSEIFDDQFSVERPDGSNFTLKIRSTKLEDSAMYFCASSTGIYEQYFGPGTRLTVT.

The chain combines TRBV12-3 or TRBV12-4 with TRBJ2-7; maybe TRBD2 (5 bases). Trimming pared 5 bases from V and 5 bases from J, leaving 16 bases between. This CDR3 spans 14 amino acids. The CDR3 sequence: CASSPGRVEHEQYF. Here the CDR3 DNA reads TGTGCCAGCAGTCCCGGGCGGGTAGAACACGAGCAGTACTTC.

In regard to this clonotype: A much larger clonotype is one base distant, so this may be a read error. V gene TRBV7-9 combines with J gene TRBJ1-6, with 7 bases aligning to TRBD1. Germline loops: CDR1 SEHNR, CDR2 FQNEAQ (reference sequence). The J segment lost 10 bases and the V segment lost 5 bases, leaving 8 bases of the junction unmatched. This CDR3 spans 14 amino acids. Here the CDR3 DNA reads TGTGCCAGCAGCCTAGGAGGGGGCTGGTCACCCCTCCACTTT. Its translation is CASSLGGGWSPLHF.

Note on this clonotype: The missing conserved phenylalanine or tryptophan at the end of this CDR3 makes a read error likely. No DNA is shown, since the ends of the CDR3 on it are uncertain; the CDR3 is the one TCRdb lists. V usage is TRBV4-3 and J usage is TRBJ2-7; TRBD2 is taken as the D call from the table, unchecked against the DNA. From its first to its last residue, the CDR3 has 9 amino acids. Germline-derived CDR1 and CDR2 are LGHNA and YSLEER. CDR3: CASSQDAAG.

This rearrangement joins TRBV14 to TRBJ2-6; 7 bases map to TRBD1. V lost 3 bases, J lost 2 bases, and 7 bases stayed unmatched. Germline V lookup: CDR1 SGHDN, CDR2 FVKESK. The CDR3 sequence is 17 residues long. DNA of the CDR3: TGTGCCAGCAGCCAGACGACAGGGATCGCTGGGGCCAACGTCCTGACTTTC. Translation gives CASSQTTGIAGANVLTF.

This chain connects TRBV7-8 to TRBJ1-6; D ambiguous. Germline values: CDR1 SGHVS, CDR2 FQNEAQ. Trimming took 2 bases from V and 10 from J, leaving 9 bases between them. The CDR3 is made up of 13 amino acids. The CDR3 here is CASSLYGVSPLHF. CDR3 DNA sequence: TGTGCCAGCAGCTTATATGGGGTGTCACCCCTCCACTTT.

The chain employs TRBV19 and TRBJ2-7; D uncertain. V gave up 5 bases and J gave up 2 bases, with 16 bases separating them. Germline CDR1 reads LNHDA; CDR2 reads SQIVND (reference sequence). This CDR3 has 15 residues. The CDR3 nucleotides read TGTGCCAGTAGTCCGGTCTATCGTGAAGCCTACGAGCAGTACTTC. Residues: CASSPVYREAYEQYF.

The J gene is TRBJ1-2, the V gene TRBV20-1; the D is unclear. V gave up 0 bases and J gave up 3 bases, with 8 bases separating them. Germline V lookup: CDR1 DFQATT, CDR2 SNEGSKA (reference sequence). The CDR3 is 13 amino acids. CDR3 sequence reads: CSARDRGYYGYTF. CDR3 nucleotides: TGCAGTGCTAGAGATCGGGGATACTATGGCTACACCTTC.

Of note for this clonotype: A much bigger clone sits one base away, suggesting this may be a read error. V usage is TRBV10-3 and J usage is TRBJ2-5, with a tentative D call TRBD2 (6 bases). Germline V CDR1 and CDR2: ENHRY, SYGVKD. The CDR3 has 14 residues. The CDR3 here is CAVSRDSLQETQYF. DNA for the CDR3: TGTGCCGTCAGCCGGGACTCGCTCCAAGAGACCCAGTACTTC.

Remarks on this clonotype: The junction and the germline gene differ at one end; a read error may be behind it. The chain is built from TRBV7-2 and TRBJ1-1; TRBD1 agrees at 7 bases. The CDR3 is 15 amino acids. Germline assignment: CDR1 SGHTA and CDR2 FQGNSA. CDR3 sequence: CASSHLTGLNTEAFF. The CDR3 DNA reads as TGCGCCAGCAGCCACCTGACAGGGTTGAACACTGAAGCTTTCTTT.